This T cell receptor (beta chain) came from a study of shared clonotypes between healthy human individuals. The run depth of the assay was deep. In the authors' methods: Filtering was not the same, since immunoSEQ gave junction-only sequences without quality scores. This table comes from immunoSEQ multiplex PCR, and its TCRdb copy is limited to in-frame clones, with some not included. V, J and clone size derive from that table, while D and trimming were established from the DNA sequence. The data hold roughly 1,800,000 clones, with about 95% observed a single time. Cells designated naive CD8 were CD45RO-negative and were positively selected for CCR7, with terminally differentiated effector memory CD45RA+ cells excluded. The CDR3 is made up of 16 amino acids.

The TCR sequence derives from a man aged 18 to 35 in good health. The genes are TRBV21-1 and TRBJ1-5; the D segment call TRBD1 is taken from the table without a DNA check. TRBV21-1 is described as a pseudogene. The sample taken for sequencing was naive CD8+ T cells sorted from blood. CDR3 region: CASSSPKGGADQPQHF. CDR3 coding DNA: TGTGCCAGCAGCAGCCCCAAAGGGGGCGCGGATCAGCCCCAGCATTTT.